These 23 T cell receptor beta chains came from one sample sequenced in a study of Ad26.COV2.S vaccination and SARS-CoV-2 variants. Specified treatment: some 19 received Ad26.COV2.S at low or high dose, single or two shots; about 5 received placebo; per-sample allocation not given. Collection of samples fell on day 63 after the first vaccine or placebo injection. The protocol was immunoSEQ multiplex PCR, while the TCRdb copy is restricted to in-frame clones and leaves out a portion. The table records about 460,000 clones, 89% of them present only once. Sequenced material: peripheral blood, taken in a trial of Ad26.COV2.S vaccine versus placebo. All receptors derive from a person between 18 and 65 years old who received the Ad26.COV2.S COVID-19 vaccine or a placebo.

This clone was picked up one time. The rearrangement uses TRBV6-5 and TRBJ1-2; D not resolved. The CDR3 has 13 residues. V dropped 6 bases and J dropped 2 bases, with 10 bases sitting between them. Germline V CDR1 and CDR2: MNHEY, SVGAGI. CDR3 sequence reads: CASRKDANYGYTF. CDR3 in DNA: TGTGCCAGCAGGAAGGACGCGAACTATGGCTACACCTTC.

In this sample, this clone turned up once. The CDR3 nucleotides read TGTGCCAGCAGTGAAATTAGGGGGCAGTTCAATGAGCAGTTCTTC. Translated, it gives CASSEIRGQFNEQFF. The V and J genes are TRBV2 and TRBJ2-1, with 7 positions matching TRBD1. The CDR3 extends over 15 amino acids. V was clipped by 2 bases and J by 6 bases; unmatched bases: 7. Germline lookup yields CDR1 SNHLY and CDR2 FYNNEI.

The genes are TRBV4-3 and TRBJ1-4; 9 nucleotides agree with TRBD1. Germline V CDR1 and CDR2: LGHNA, YSLEER. This CDR3 has 19 amino acids. The junction had 9 bases not matched to a gene; V was cut back by 1 base and J by 0 bases. CDR3 sequence reads: CASSQARTGASTTNEKLFF. CDR3 bases: TGCGCCAGCAGCCAAGCGAGGACAGGGGCTTCAACAACTAATGAAAAACTGTTTTTT.

The J gene is TRBJ2-2, the V gene TRBV3-1 (or the pseudogene TRBV3-2), with D perhaps TRBD2 (6 bases). Germline CDR1 is LGHDT and CDR2 is YNNKEL (reference sequence). Trimming removed 6 bases at V and 2 bases at J, with 7 bases between. This CDR3 region has 13 residues. DNA of the CDR3: TGTGCCAGCAGGCGGGGAAACACCGGGGAGCTGTTTTTT. Protein sequence: CASRRGNTGELFF.

This clone was counted a few times. The chain joins TRBV27 to TRBJ1-5; no clear D gene. Germline V gene data show CDR1 as MNHEY and CDR2 as SMNVEV (reference sequence). With 6 bases removed from V and 2 bases from J, the gap between germline ends came to 5 bases. CDR3 length: 12 amino acids. The CDR3 spells CASREGNQPQHF. The CDR3, as DNA: TGTGCCAGCAGAGAGGGCAATCAGCCCCAGCATTTT.

The rearrangement links TRBV9 to TRBJ2-2; perhaps D is TRBD1 or TRBD2 (5 bases each). The ends were cut back, 3 bases at V and 10 bases at J, with 10 bases in the middle. Germline V gene data show CDR1 as SGDLS and CDR2 as YYNGEE. CDR3 length: 12 residues. The CDR3 spells CASSAGPEELFF. The DNA of the CDR3 is TGTGCCAGCAGCGCGGGGCCGGAGGAGCTGTTTTTT.

Written as DNA, the CDR3 is TGTGCCTGGCGGCCCAGGAATCCTAACTATGGCTACACCTTC. It encodes CAWRPRNPNYGYTF. J is TRBJ1-2 and V is TRBV30; D not resolved. From germline, CDR1 is GTSNPN and CDR2 SVGIG (reference sequence). V was cut by 5 bases and J by 0 bases, with 13 bases left in between. The CDR3 has 14 amino acids. The full variable domain, in which reference TRBV30 and TRBJ1-2 provide the parts outside the CDR3, is SQTIHQWPATLVQPVGSPLSLECTVEGTSNPNLYWYRQAAGRGLQLLFYSVGIGQISSEVPQNLSASRPQDRQFILSSKKLLLSDSGFYLCAWRPRNPNYGYTFGSGTRLTVV.

V is TRBV28 and J is TRBJ1-2, with D maybe TRBD1 (6 bases). The CDR3 has 12 amino acids. V was shortened by 6 bases and J by 8 bases, with 13 bases between the two germline ends. Germline-derived CDR1 and CDR2 are MDHEN and SYDVKM. CDR3 in DNA: TGTGCCAGCAGGGCGGGGGCGCGGGGCTACACCTTC. Encoded protein: CASRAGARGYTF.

This clone appeared once. V usage is TRBV5-4 and J usage is TRBJ2-3; 8 bases are shared with TRBD2. The germline V gene encodes CDR1 SGHNT and CDR2 YYREEE (reference sequence). The J segment lost 1 base and the V segment lost 4 bases, leaving 5 bases of the junction unmatched. There are 15 residues in the CDR3. The CDR3 protein is CASSLSGSRTDTQYF. CDR3 DNA: TGTGCCAGCAGCCTAAGCGGGAGTCGCACAGATACGCAGTATTTT. The whole variable domain, filled in from reference TRBV5-4 and TRBJ2-3, reads ETGVTQSPTHLIKTRGQQVTLRCSSQSGHNTVSWYQQALGQGPQFIFQYYREEENGRGNFPPRFSGLQFPNYSSELNVNALELDDSALYLCASSLSGSRTDTQYFGPGTRLTVL.

A single count supports this clone. This rearrangement joins TRBV5-1 to TRBJ1-2; D not certain. The V gene's germline CDR1 is SGHRS and CDR2 YFSETQ. The CDR3 covers 15 residues. Between the trimmed V and J ends, which lost 4 bases and 4 bases, there was a span of 17 bases. The CDR3 loop reads CASSPGGVGGYGYTF. DNA for the CDR3: TGCGCCAGCAGCCCCGGTGGGGTTGGAGGCTATGGCTACACCTTC.

The V gene is TRBV19, the J gene TRBJ2-7; D is unclear. V was pared by 7 bases and J by 4 bases, with 14 bases between. The germline V gene encodes CDR1 LNHDA and CDR2 SQIVND (reference sequence). The CDR3 is made up of 13 amino acids. The CDR3 nucleotides read TGTGCCAGTACCGGCCCAAACGAATACGAGCAGTACTTC. Its translation is CASTGPNEYEQYF.

The chain carries TRBV3-1 (or the pseudogene TRBV3-2) and TRBJ2-7; perhaps TRBD2 as D (6 bases). V lost 1 base and J lost 7, with 11 bases in between. The CDR3 has 13 residues. CDR1 LGHDT and CDR2 YNNKEL come from the germline V gene (reference sequence). The CDR3 coding sequence is TGTGCCAGCAGCCAAGCGGGGGTTAGAGAGCAGTACTTC. Translating it yields CASSQAGVREQYF.

The chain uses TRBV3-1 (or the pseudogene TRBV3-2) and TRBJ2-1; TRBD2 might be the D (5 bases). V was trimmed by 1 base and J by 2 bases, leaving 9 bases between them. The CDR3 extends over 15 amino acids. Germline-derived CDR1 and CDR2 are LGHDT and YNNKEL (reference sequence). The CDR3 loop reads CASSQGSEAYNEQFF. CDR3 DNA: TGTGCCAGCAGCCAAGGTTCGGAGGCCTACAATGAGCAGTTCTTC.

The V and J genes are TRBV28 and TRBJ2-3; no definite D call. From germline, CDR1 is MDHEN and CDR2 SYDVKM. The CDR3 has 12 amino acids. Trimming removed 5 bases from V and 6 bases from J, with 9 bases in between. DNA for the CDR3: TGTGCCAGCAGTCCACCCTGGGATACGCAGTATTTT. It yields the protein CASSPPWDTQYF.

This chain joins TRBV25-1 and TRBJ2-1; D gene unclear. Germline V gene data show CDR1 as MGHDK and CDR2 as SYGVNS. The CDR3 is 12 residues long. The V gene lost 8 bases and the J gene lost 2 bases, with 7 bases spanning the gap. For the CDR3, the DNA is TGTGCCAGCCGCCGTACCTACAATGAGCAGTTCTTC. The encoded protein is CASRRTYNEQFF.

The gene calls are TRBV11-3 and TRBJ2-3; either TRBD1 or TRBD2 may fit D (6 bases each). The germline gives CDR1 SGHNT, CDR2 YENEEA. V was shortened by 3 bases and J by 5 bases, with 18 bases between the two germline ends. This CDR3 spans 16 amino acids. The CDR3 DNA reads as TGTGCCAGCAGCTTCTCTGGACGGAGGGGGGAAGATACGCAGTATTTT. Amino acids: CASSFSGRRGEDTQYF. The entire variable domain, with the rest obtained from reference TRBV11-3 and TRBJ2-3, is as follows: EAGVVQSPRYKIIEKKQPVAFWCNPISGHNTLYWYLQNLGQGPELLIRYENEEAVDDSQLPKDRFSAERLKGVDSTLKIQPAELGDSAVYLCASSFSGRRGEDTQYFGPGTRLTVL.

The chain couples TRBV28 to TRBJ2-1, with a tentative D call TRBD2 (5 bases). Germline V gives CDR1 MDHEN, CDR2 SYDVKM. The CDR3 spans 15 residues. Trimming cost V 3 bases and J 2 bases, with 11 bases left between them. CDR3 protein: CASSFRGRTYNEQFF. In DNA, the CDR3 is TGTGCCAGCAGTTTTCGGGGTAGGACCTACAATGAGCAGTTCTTC. The full variable domain, its missing parts supplied by reference TRBV28 and TRBJ2-1, is DVKVTQSSRYLVKRTGEKVFLECVQDMDHENMFWYRQDPGLGLRLIYFSYDVKMKEKGDIPEGYSVSREKKERFSLILESASTNQTSMYLCASSFRGRTYNEQFFGPGTRLTVL.

V gene TRBV28 combines with J gene TRBJ1-1; D might be TRBD1 (5 bases). CDR1 and CDR2 from the germline V gene are MDHEN and SYDVKM. Trimming took 8 bases from V and 5 from J, leaving 18 bases between them. CDR3 length: 14 amino acids. CDR3 DNA sequence: TGTGCCAGCCATGCAATCGGGGGGGGGACTGAAGCTTTCTTT. Translation gives CASHAIGGGTEAFF.

V and J are TRBV5-1 and TRBJ2-2; D gene ambiguous. Germline CDR1 is SGHRS and CDR2 is YFSETQ. The CDR3 covers 15 residues. Trimming pared 2 bases from V and 4 bases from J, leaving 12 bases between. The chain's CDR3 is CASSFGQAGTGELFF. The DNA for the CDR3 is TGCGCCAGCAGCTTTGGTCAGGCAGGCACCGGGGAGCTGTTTTTT.

The V and J genes are TRBV19 and TRBJ1-1; a possible D gene is TRBD1 (5 bases). With 8 bases removed from V and 4 bases from J, the gap between germline ends came to 17 bases. The CDR3 spans 14 residues. Germline-derived CDR1 and CDR2 are LNHDA and SQIVND (reference sequence). The CDR3 DNA reads as TGTGCCAGTCAAGTATGGTCAGGGAGCACTGAAGCTTTCTTT. This sequence encodes CASQVWSGSTEAFF.

In the case of this clone: One junction end disagrees with the germline gene, perhaps due to a read error. This rearrangement joins TRBV7-7 to TRBJ2-1; tentatively, D is TRBD2 (6 bases). Germline CDR1 is SSHAT and CDR2 is FNYEAQ (reference sequence). CDR3 size: 14 residues. The CDR3 DNA reads as TGTGCTAGCAGCTGGAGATTGGGGGGAGGTGAGCAGTTCTTC. Amino acids: CASSWRLGGGEQFF.

This rearrangement joins TRBV6-5 to TRBJ2-1; no clear D. CDR3 length equals 15 residues. The V end was cut by 8 bases, the J end by 6 bases, with 20 bases between. From germline, CDR1 is MNHEY and CDR2 SVGAGI. DNA for the CDR3: TGTGCCAGCTCTTTGCTGCTTTACGTCGGCAATGAGCAGTTCTTC. This translates into CASSLLLYVGNEQFF.

CDR3 loop: CASSTRGTPDSDTQYF. DNA of the CDR3: TGTGCCAGCAGCACCCGCGGGACACCGGATTCAGATACGCAGTATTTT. The chain has TRBV7-9 and TRBJ2-3; D could derive from TRBD1 or TRBD2 (6 bases each). The CDR3 contains 16 residues. CDR1 is SEHNR and CDR2 is FQNEAQ in the germline V gene (reference sequence). V was clipped by 5 bases and J by 4 bases, with 19 bases between them.